The source of this T cell receptor (beta chain) is a study of Tregs in tolerant kidney transplant recipients. Related graft donors supplied nonmyeloablative bone marrow transplants, and mixed chimerism was transient. Thawed PBMCs were FACS-sorted into unstimulated CD4+CD25+CD127- regulatory T cells, CD4+CD25- non-regulatory cells, CD4 and CD8 cells. The table came from immunoSEQ multiplex PCR; TCRdb's copy has only in-frame clones and leaves some out. The sample table sets out tens of thousands of clones. Regarding this clone: No antigen is known for it. One end of the junction varies from germline; a read error may be responsible. The read finishes 3 residues shy of the CDR3 end, and the germline J gene is used to complete it.

This CDR3 is 14 amino acids long. CDR1 SGHRS and CDR2 YFSETQ come from the germline V gene. Study-wide findings and caveats: Tolerant patients' donor-specific Tregs expanded beyond overall Tregs, suggesting antigen-driven growth. Findings come from small patient numbers and require larger validation. The most relevant donor-specific Treg TCRbeta repertoire apparently came from expansion with activated donor B cells.

The material was CD4+ T cells from blood (PBMCs), obtained 24 months after the transplant. The sequence derives from a human patient who received a combined kidney and bone marrow transplant. Some T cells may possibly be graft donor cells. The chain joins TRBV5-1 to TRBJ2-7; 9 bases map to TRBD1. This chain's CDR3 is CASSLDRGGYEQYF. The covered CDR3 bases are TGCGCCAGCAGTTTGGACAGGGGAGGGTACGAG.